A selection of T cell receptor beta chains follows, all from one sample in a study of cytomegalovirus exposure and HLA in healthy donors. Profiling relied on immunoSEQ multiplex PCR, and the TCRdb table lists in-frame clones only, not all of them. The sample has about 130,000 clones, approximately 72% seen once. What was sequenced was PBMCs. These receptors were taken from a human donor in good health. The CDR3 runs from the conserved cysteine through the conserved F or W. The D gene is left open where the match is weak. The size field is filled for only some rows; it gives once, few, many or a size class.

clone size	J gene	V gene	D gene	CDR3 DNA	CDR3 protein
.	TRBJ2-3	TRBV5-4	.	TGTGCCAGCAACTCGATTCAACGCACAGATACGCAGTATTTT	CASNSIQRTDTQYF
.	TRBJ2-3	TRBV7-3	.	TGTGCCAGCAGCTCGGACTTCACAGATACGCAGTATTTT	CASSSDFTDTQYF
.	TRBJ1-3	TRBV19	TRBD1	TGTGCCAGTAGTAGGCCGACAGGGGCAACTGGAAACACCATATATTTT	CASSRPTGATGNTIYF
.	TRBJ2-3	TRBV5-4	.	TGTGCCAGCAGCTTGGTTCCCCAAATAGATACGCAGTATTTT	CASSLVPQIDTQYF
.	TRBJ2-2	TRBV28	.	TGTGCCAGCAGTTTGGGCTTCACCGGGGAGCTGTTTTTT	CASSLGFTGELFF
.	TRBJ2-1	TRBV10-3	TRBD2	TGTGCCATCACCCCGACTAGCGGGAGACAGTTCTTC	CAITPTSGRQFF
.	TRBJ2-5	TRBV9	TRBD2	TGTGCCAGCAAAAAGGGACCGGGACTAGGTGGGGAGACCCAGTACTTC	CASKKGPGLGGETQYF
.	TRBJ2-7	TRBV7-9	.	TGTGCCAGCAGCTTAGGTGGCGAAGGGAGCGAGCAGTACTTC	CASSLGGEGSEQYF
.	TRBJ2-3	TRBV6-6	.	TGTGCCAGCAGTTACTCGGGTAGCATACCAGATACGCAGTATTTT	CASSYSGSIPDTQYF
few	TRBJ2-1	TRBV27	TRBD2	TGTGCCAGCACGTTGGCGGGGGGCTACAATGAGCAGTTCTTC	CASTLAGGYNEQFF
once	TRBJ2-6	TRBV15	TRBD1	TGTGCCACCAGCGTGACAGGGCGTGGGGCCAACGTCCTGACTTTC	CATSVTGRGANVLTF
.	TRBJ2-3	TRBV27	.	TGTGCCAGCAGTCCGGACAGATTCACAGATACGCAGTATTTT	CASSPDRFTDTQYF
once	TRBJ1-1	TRBV28	.	TGTGCCAGCAGTTTGCGTCCTATGTTAGAAAACACTGAAGCTTTCTTT	CASSLRPMLENTEAFF
.	TRBJ2-1	TRBV5-1	.	TGCGCCAGCAGCTGGGGGGACGGACGTTACAATGAGCAGTTCTTC	CASSWGDGRYNEQFF
.	TRBJ1-3	TRBV7-8	.	TGTGCCAGCAGCTTAGATAAGCTCGGGGGAGGAAACACCATATATTTT	CASSLDKLGGGNTIYF
.	TRBJ2-5	TRBV7-9	.	TGTTCCAGCAGCCCAGGGGGGCAGGTTCAACAAGAGACCCAGTACTTC	CSSSPGGQVQQETQYF
.	TRBJ1-2	TRBV7-2	TRBD1	TGTGCCAGCAGCTCGACAGGGGGCCTGCATGGCTACACCTTC	CASSSTGGLHGYTF
few	TRBJ2-3	TRBV5-1	TRBD1	TGCGCCAGCAGCGATGGGACAGCTAGCACAGATACGCAGTATTTT	CASSDGTASTDTQYF
.	TRBJ2-7	TRBV5-1	.	TGCGCCAGCAGCTTGGGGGCTGTATACGAGCAGTACTTC	CASSLGAVYEQYF
.	TRBJ1-5	TRBV28	TRBD1	TGTGCCAGCAGTTTCTTAACAGGGGGCGTCCAGCCCCAGCATTTT	CASSFLTGGVQPQHF
once	TRBJ2-1	TRBV11-2	.	TGTGCCAGCAGCTTAGACAGAGGCACCTACGGTGAGCAGTTCTTC	CASSLDRGTYGEQFF
.	TRBJ2-7	TRBV7-9	TRBD2	TGTGCCAGCAGTACTAGCGGGAATTACTACGAGCAGTACTTC	CASSTSGNYYEQYF
few	TRBJ2-7	TRBV4-2	TRBD1	TGTGCCAGCAGCCATCCCCGGACAGGGGGGGCCTACGAGCAGTACTTC	CASSHPRTGGAYEQYF
.	TRBJ2-5	TRBV2	TRBD2	TGTGCCAGCAGTGACTTGGGGACTAGCGGTAGAGGGGAGGAGACCCAGTACTTC	CASSDLGTSGRGEETQYF
.	TRBJ2-1	TRBV5-4	TRBD2	TGTGCCAGCAGTCTAGCGGGCCCTTACAATGAGCAGTTCTTC	CASSLAGPYNEQFF
.	TRBJ2-2	TRBV6-5	.	TGTGCCAGCAGTTACTTTGGGGGAGGTTACACCGGGGAGCTGTTTTTT	CASSYFGGGYTGELFF
.	TRBJ1-5	TRBV2	TRBD1	TGTGCCAGCAGTGAAGACCGGACAGGGGCATGGAATCAGCCCCAGCATTTT	CASSEDRTGAWNQPQHF
.	TRBJ1-5	TRBV28	TRBD1	TGTGCCAGCATTTGGTCCACGGGACAGGGGGCCGGCAATCAGCCCCAGCATTTT	CASIWSTGQGAGNQPQHF
.	TRBJ2-1	TRBV11-3	TRBD2	TGTGCCAGCAGCTTAGATCATGGCGGGAGGTACAATGAGCAGTTCTTC	CASSLDHGGRYNEQFF
.	TRBJ1-4	TRBV28	TRBD1	TGTGCCAGCAGTGGGGGACAGTCGGAAAAACTGTTTTTT	CASSGGQSEKLFF
few	TRBJ2-1	TRBV7-2	TRBD1	TGTGCCAGCAGCTTTAGTCCCACAGGGGCCCTCTCCTACAATGAGCAGTTCTTC	CASSFSPTGALSYNEQFF
once	TRBJ2-7	TRBV28	.	TGTGCCAGCAGTTTTTCGTTCTACGAGCAGTACTTC	CASSFSFYEQYF
few	TRBJ1-1	TRBV7-2	.	TGTGCCAGCAGCACACGGGGGGACCTGAACACTGAAGCTTTCTTT	CASSTRGDLNTEAFF
once	TRBJ2-2	TRBV2	.	TGTGCCAGCAGAGAGGGACTTTCAAACACCGGGGAGCTGTTTTTT	CASREGLSNTGELFF
.	TRBJ1-3	TRBV7-9	TRBD1	TGTGCCAGCAGCTTGGAGGGGGCCCTCTCTGGAAACACCATATATTTT	CASSLEGALSGNTIYF
once	TRBJ1-3	TRBV5-4	.	TGTGCCAGCAGCTTCCGCGGTGGAAACACCATATATTTT	CASSFRGGNTIYF
.	TRBJ2-1	TRBV5-4	TRBD2	TGTGCCAGCAGCTTGGACGCAGCGGGGTACTACAATGAGCAGTTCTTC	CASSLDAAGYYNEQFF
.	TRBJ1-1	TRBV13	TRBD1	TGTGCCAGCAGCTTACCAGGGGGCACTGAAGCTTTCTTT	CASSLPGGTEAFF
.	TRBJ1-4	TRBV5-1	.	TGCGCCAGCAGCTCCCAAAGAGGGATGGATGAAAAACTGTTTTTT	CASSSQRGMDEKLFF
.	TRBJ1-5	TRBV27	TRBD1	TGTGCCAGCAGTTTAGAGGGACAGAGCAATCAGCCCCAGCATTTT	CASSLEGQSNQPQHF
.	TRBJ2-3	TRBV6-4	TRBD2	TGTGCCAGCAGTGGGACTAGCGGCACAGATACGCAGTATTTT	CASSGTSGTDTQYF
once	TRBJ2-2	TRBV7-2	TRBD1	TGTGCCAGCAGCTTTAGACAGGGTTACGGGGAGCTGTTTTTT	CASSFRQGYGELFF
.	TRBJ1-2	TRBV7-9	TRBD1	TGTGCCAGCAGCTTAGGGGCAGGGGGCTATGGCTACACCTTC	CASSLGAGGYGYTF
few	TRBJ2-5	TRBV30	.	TGTGCCTGGAGTCAGGGGTACCAAGAGACCCAGTACTTC	CAWSQGYQETQYF
few	TRBJ2-1	TRBV28	.	TGTGCCAGCAGTGTTACTCGTAGCTCCTACAATGAGCAGTTCTTC	CASSVTRSSYNEQFF
.	TRBJ2-1	TRBV7-6	TRBD2	TGTGCCAGCAGCTTAGTTCCTCCGAGCGGGAGGAGCAATGAGCAGTTCTTC	CASSLVPPSGRSNEQFF
.	TRBJ1-1	TRBV19	TRBD1	TGTGCCAGTACCGACAGGGACACTGAAGCTTTCTTT	CASTDRDTEAFF
.	TRBJ2-7	TRBV18	.	TGTGCCAGCTCACCACCGTCAGCGAGAGTTCACGAGCAGTACTTC	CASSPPSARVHEQYF
.	TRBJ2-5	TRBV2	TRBD2	TGTGCCAGCAGGGGACTAGCGGGCCAAGAGACCCAGTACTTC	CASRGLAGQETQYF
.	TRBJ2-3	TRBV30	TRBD2	TGTGCCTGGAGTGTCCGGGGGGGCTATAGCACAGATACGCAGTATTTT	CAWSVRGGYSTDTQYF
.	TRBJ2-7	TRBV5-1	.	TGCGCCAGCAGGGGTTGGCTAGCAGATTACGAGCAGTACTTC	CASRGWLADYEQYF
.	TRBJ1-1	TRBV13	TRBD1	TGTGCCAGCAGCTTTATAGGGGGCGGCACTGAAGCTTTCTTT	CASSFIGGGTEAFF
.	TRBJ1-5	TRBV4-3	.	TGCGCCAGCAGCCAAGATCCCCGGTCAGTAGGGGTGGAGGGTCAGCCCCAGCATTTT	CASSQDPRSVGVEGQPQHF
.	TRBJ1-2	TRBV30	.	TGTGCCTCCTTTGACTTAAGACAGGCTGGAGTCTATGGCTACACCTTC	CASFDLRQAGVYGYTF
few	TRBJ2-2	TRBV14	TRBD1	TGTGCCAGCAGCCGTCCCGGGACAGGGGACGGGGAGCTGTTTTTT	CASSRPGTGDGELFF